These 24 T cell receptor beta chains were all obtained from the same sample, sequenced in a study of neoadjuvant anti-PD-1 for oral cavity cancer. Time point of the sample: after neoadjuvant nivolumab, at surgical resection. Assay: immunoSEQ multiplex PCR; the TCRdb copy retains only in-frame clones and omits some. The table has about 14,000 clones, just under 70% seen once. The source was PBMCs, collected after nivolumab (anti-PD-1) treatment. All receptors derive from a person aged 35-79 years with oral cavity squamous cell carcinoma.

The chain joins TRBV19 to TRBJ2-7, with D unclear. This CDR3 spans 13 amino acids. The V end was cut by 1 base, the J end by 6 bases, with 10 bases between. The V gene's germline CDR1 is LNHDA and CDR2 SQIVND (reference sequence). Written as DNA, the CDR3 is TGTGCCAGTAGTATAGGACGAAGTGGCGAGCAGTACTTC. Translated, it gives CASSIGRSGEQYF. Complete variable domain (other parts from reference TRBV19 and TRBJ2-7): DGGITQSPKYLFRKEGQNVTLSCEQNLNHDAMYWYRQDPGQGLRLIYYSQIVNDFQKGDIAEGYSVSREKKESFPLTVTSAQKNPTAFYLCASSIGRSGEQYFGPGTRLTVT.

V and J are TRBV30 and TRBJ1-2; TRBD1 agrees at 7 bases. The CDR3 is 13 amino acids. The ends lost 1 base at V and 8 bases at J; junction bases unmatched: 7. Germline lookup yields CDR1 GTSNPN and CDR2 SVGIG (reference sequence). In DNA, the CDR3 is TGTGCCTGGAGTGGAAGGAACAGGGGCGGCTACACCTTC. It is translated as CAWSGRNRGGYTF.

The chain employs TRBV2 and TRBJ2-7; D call uncertain. V was pared by 2 bases and J by 3 bases, with 5 bases between. Germline CDR1 SNHLY, CDR2 FYNNEI. The CDR3 sequence is 12 residues long. The CDR3 DNA is TGTGCCAGCAGTGAAATATACTACGAGCAGTACTTC. Translation gives CASSEIYYEQYF.

This clone has only a few counts. The V gene is TRBV5-6, the J gene TRBJ1-2; D is undetermined. V was pared by 0 bases and J by 8 bases, with 17 bases between. Germline assignment: CDR1 SGHDT and CDR2 YYEEEE. This CDR3 region has 15 residues. The CDR3 sequence is CASSLGQASFGGYTF. The CDR3, as DNA: TGTGCCAGCAGCTTGGGCCAGGCGAGTTTCGGGGGCTACACCTTC.

This sequence joins TRBV5-6 and TRBJ2-3; unclear D gene. Germline V gives CDR1 SGHDT, CDR2 YYEEEE. V dropped 1 base and J dropped 5 bases, with 2 bases sitting between them. This CDR3 comprises 11 residues. The CDR3 spells CASSLQDTQYF. The CDR3 DNA follows: TGTGCCAGCAGCTTGCAAGATACGCAGTATTTT.

The CDR3 reads CASSLGLAGVYEQYF. CDR3 DNA sequence: TGTGCCAGCAGCCTGGGACTAGCGGGAGTGTACGAGCAGTACTTC. V is TRBV6-6 and J is TRBJ2-7, with TRBD2 matching 14 bases. Trimming at V came to 6 bases and at J to 4 bases, leaving 5 bases not matched to a gene. Germline V gene sequence: CDR1 MNHNY, CDR2 SVGAGI (reference sequence). There are 15 residues in the CDR3.

This sequence joins TRBV5-1 and TRBJ2-3; 8 bases align to TRBD2. J lost 6 bases, V lost 0 bases, and 3 bases had no gene match. This CDR3 comprises 14 residues. The germline CDR1 and CDR2 sequences are SGHRS and YFSETQ. The chain's CDR3 is CASSLGLARDTQYF. CDR3 sequence (DNA): TGCGCCAGCAGCTTGGGACTAGCGAGGGATACGCAGTATTTT.

The rearrangement joins TRBV29-1 to TRBJ1-2; no firm D call. V lost 7 bases and J lost 8, with 17 bases in between. Germline V lookup: CDR1 SQVTM, CDR2 ANQGSEA. This CDR3 region has 12 residues. The CDR3 nucleotides are TGCAGCGCTGATACTGTAATAGGAGGCTACACCTTC. It translates to CSADTVIGGYTF. Drawing the rest from reference TRBV29-1 and TRBJ1-2, the complete variable domain is SAVISQKPSRDICQRGTSLTIQCQVDSQVTMMFWYRQQPGQSLTLIATANQGSEATYESGFVIDKFPISRPNLTFSTLTVSNMSPEDSSIYLCSADTVIGGYTFGSGTRLTVV.

As concerns this clone: Relative to the germline gene, one junction end is altered; a read error may explain this. The V call is TRBV2, the J call TRBJ1-1, with 8 bases matching TRBD1. CDR1 is SNHLY and CDR2 is FYNNEI in the germline V gene. The CDR3 extends over 13 amino acids. CDR3 sequence reads: CASRGQANTKAFF. The DNA of the CDR3 is TGTGCCAGCAGGGGACAGGCTAACACTAAAGCTTTCTTT.

V gene TRBV6-5 combines with J gene TRBJ2-7, with 9 nucleotides matching TRBD1. Germline trimming cut 6 bases from V and 5 bases from J; bases unmatched to any gene: 8. The CDR3 has 14 residues. Germline V lookup: CDR1 MNHEY, CDR2 SVGAGI. CDR3 nucleotide sequence: TGTGCCAGCAGCCTCCGGGACAGGGTCAACGAGCAGTACTTC. Translation gives CASSLRDRVNEQYF.

The chain is built from TRBV19 and TRBJ2-7; TRBD2 aligns across 12 bases. Germline V CDR1 and CDR2: LNHDA, SQIVND (reference sequence). This CDR3 has 16 residues. The V and J ends lost 4 bases and 2 bases, in that order; junction bases with no gene match: 6. DNA for the CDR3: TGTGCCAGTAGTAGACAACTAGCGGGGGGCCCCTACGAGCAGTACTTC. Translated, it gives CASSRQLAGGPYEQYF.

This rearrangement joins TRBV29-1 to TRBJ2-7; D is unresolved. The V and J ends lost 4 bases and 5 bases respectively, with 12 bases between them. The length of the CDR3 is 12 residues. Per germline, CDR1 SQVTM and CDR2 ANQGSEA. The CDR3 protein is CSVVEAPNEQYF. The CDR3 DNA follows: TGCAGCGTTGTAGAGGCGCCTAACGAGCAGTACTTC.

This chain links TRBV5-5 with TRBJ2-5; 8 bases fit TRBD1. After removal of 3 bases from V and 5 bases from J, the junction contained 6 bases not matched to a gene. The CDR3 is 14 amino acids. Looked up from germline, CDR1 is SGHKS and CDR2 is YYEKEE (reference sequence). The CDR3 loop reads CASSSWTGRETQYF. In nucleotides, the CDR3 is TGTGCCAGCAGCTCATGGACAGGGCGGGAGACCCAGTACTTC.

V is TRBV2 and J is TRBJ2-7; D may correspond to TRBD1 or TRBD2 (6 bases each). Germline CDR1 and CDR2: SNHLY and FYNNEI. Between the trimmed V and J ends, which lost 6 bases and 3 bases, there was a span of 15 bases. The CDR3 runs 14 residues. CDR3 sequence reads: CASSQEGDRYEQYF. The CDR3 DNA reads TGTGCCAGCAGCCAGGAGGGGGATCGCTACGAGCAGTACTTC.

This clone was seen a single time. The rearrangement links TRBV10-1 to TRBJ2-1; 12 bases fit TRBD1. Germline lookup yields CDR1 WNHNN and CDR2 SYGVQD (reference sequence). The length of the CDR3 is 14 residues. Trimming took 6 bases from V and 7 from J; bases not matched to a gene: 4. As DNA, the CDR3 is TGCGCCAGCAGCCCGGGACAGGGGGCGAATGAGCAGTTCTTC. This gives the protein CASSPGQGANEQFF.

The chain uses TRBV28 and TRBJ1-1; D is uncertain. The CDR3 runs 11 residues. Looked up from germline, CDR1 is MDHEN and CDR2 is SYDVKM. V was cut by 6 bases and J by 4 bases, with 6 bases left in between. The CDR3, as DNA: TGTGCCAGCAGCGCGCGCACTGAAGCTTTCTTT. Its translation is CASSARTEAFF.

The gene calls are TRBV5-1 and TRBJ2-7; tentatively, D is TRBD1 (5 bases). V shed 2 bases and J shed 3 bases, with 12 bases lying between them. CDR1 SGHRS and CDR2 YFSETQ come from the germline V gene. The CDR3 is 14 amino acids. This CDR3 reads CASSFGAENYEQYF. The CDR3 DNA sequence: TGCGCCAGCAGCTTTGGGGCCGAAAACTACGAGCAGTACTTC.

The chain recombines TRBV2 with TRBJ2-7; perhaps TRBD2 as D (5 bases). V was pared by 4 bases and J by 5 bases, with 12 bases between. Germline V gene lookup returns CDR1 SNHLY and CDR2 FYNNEI. The CDR3 spans 13 residues. CDR3 loop: CASSGESLHEQYF. The CDR3 DNA reads TGTGCCAGCAGTGGGGAGTCGCTGCACGAGCAGTACTTC.

The chain carries TRBV7-6 and TRBJ1-2; no reliable D call. Per the germline V gene, CDR1 is SGHVS and CDR2 is FNYEAQ. This CDR3 region has 13 residues. Trimming took 3 bases from V and 2 from J, leaving 7 bases between them. The CDR3 loop reads CASSFDINYGYTF. The CDR3 DNA reads TGTGCCAGCAGCTTCGACATAAACTATGGCTACACCTTC. The full variable domain, completed using reference TRBV7-6 and TRBJ1-2, is GAGVSQSPRYKVTKRGQDVALRCDPISGHVSLYWYRQALGQGPEFLTYFNYEAQQDKSGLPNDRFSAERPEGSISTLTIQRTEQRDSAMYRCASSFDINYGYTFGSGTRLTVV.

This chain uses TRBV6-5 with TRBJ1-1; D remains unclear. CDR1 MNHEY and CDR2 SVGAGI come from the germline V gene. The CDR3 contains 13 residues. V was shortened by 0 bases and J by 1 base, with 3 bases between the two germline ends. CDR3 in amino acids: CASSYSRNTEAFF. As DNA, the CDR3 is TGTGCCAGCAGTTACTCGAGGAACACTGAAGCTTTCTTT.

The rearrangement uses TRBV6-5 and TRBJ2-2, with D unclear. CDR3 length equals 10 residues. V dropped 6 bases and J dropped 7 bases, with 3 bases sitting between them. Germline V gene lookup returns CDR1 MNHEY and CDR2 SVGAGI. CDR3 protein: CASSDGELFF. The DNA of the CDR3 is TGTGCCAGCAGCGACGGGGAGCTGTTTTTT.

V and J are TRBV7-8 and TRBJ2-6; D unresolved. V lost 1 base, J lost 3 bases, and 13 bases lay in between. The CDR3 is made up of 17 amino acids. Germline V gene data show CDR1 as SGHVS and CDR2 as FQNEAQ. The CDR3 loop reads CASSLGVQALGANVLTF. The CDR3 DNA reads TGTGCCAGCAGCTTAGGGGTTCAGGCTCTTGGGGCCAACGTCCTGACTTTC.

V usage is TRBV6-1 and J usage is TRBJ2-7, with 9 bases aligning to TRBD1. Germline V gene sequence: CDR1 MNHNS, CDR2 SASEGT. V shed 5 bases, J shed 2 bases, and the junction held 4 bases outside the gene matches. This CDR3 comprises 14 residues. DNA for the CDR3: TGTGCCAGCAGTCCCGGGACAGGGCCCTACGAGCAGTACTTC. As protein: CASSPGTGPYEQYF.

J is TRBJ2-3 and V is TRBV28, with TRBD2 as a possible D gene (6 bases). This CDR3 has 14 residues. CDR1 MDHEN and CDR2 SYDVKM come from the germline V gene. The V gene lost 7 bases and the J gene lost 0 bases, with 11 bases spanning the gap. The CDR3 coding sequence is TGTGCCAGCAACTTACTAGCTAGCACAGATACGCAGTATTTT. This gives the protein CASNLLASTDTQYF. The entire variable domain, with the rest obtained from reference TRBV28 and TRBJ2-3, is as follows: DVKVTQSSRYLVKRTGEKVFLECVQDMDHENMFWYRQDPGLGLRLIYFSYDVKMKEKGDIPEGYSVSREKKERFSLILESASTNQTSMYLCASNLLASTDTQYFGPGTRLTVL.